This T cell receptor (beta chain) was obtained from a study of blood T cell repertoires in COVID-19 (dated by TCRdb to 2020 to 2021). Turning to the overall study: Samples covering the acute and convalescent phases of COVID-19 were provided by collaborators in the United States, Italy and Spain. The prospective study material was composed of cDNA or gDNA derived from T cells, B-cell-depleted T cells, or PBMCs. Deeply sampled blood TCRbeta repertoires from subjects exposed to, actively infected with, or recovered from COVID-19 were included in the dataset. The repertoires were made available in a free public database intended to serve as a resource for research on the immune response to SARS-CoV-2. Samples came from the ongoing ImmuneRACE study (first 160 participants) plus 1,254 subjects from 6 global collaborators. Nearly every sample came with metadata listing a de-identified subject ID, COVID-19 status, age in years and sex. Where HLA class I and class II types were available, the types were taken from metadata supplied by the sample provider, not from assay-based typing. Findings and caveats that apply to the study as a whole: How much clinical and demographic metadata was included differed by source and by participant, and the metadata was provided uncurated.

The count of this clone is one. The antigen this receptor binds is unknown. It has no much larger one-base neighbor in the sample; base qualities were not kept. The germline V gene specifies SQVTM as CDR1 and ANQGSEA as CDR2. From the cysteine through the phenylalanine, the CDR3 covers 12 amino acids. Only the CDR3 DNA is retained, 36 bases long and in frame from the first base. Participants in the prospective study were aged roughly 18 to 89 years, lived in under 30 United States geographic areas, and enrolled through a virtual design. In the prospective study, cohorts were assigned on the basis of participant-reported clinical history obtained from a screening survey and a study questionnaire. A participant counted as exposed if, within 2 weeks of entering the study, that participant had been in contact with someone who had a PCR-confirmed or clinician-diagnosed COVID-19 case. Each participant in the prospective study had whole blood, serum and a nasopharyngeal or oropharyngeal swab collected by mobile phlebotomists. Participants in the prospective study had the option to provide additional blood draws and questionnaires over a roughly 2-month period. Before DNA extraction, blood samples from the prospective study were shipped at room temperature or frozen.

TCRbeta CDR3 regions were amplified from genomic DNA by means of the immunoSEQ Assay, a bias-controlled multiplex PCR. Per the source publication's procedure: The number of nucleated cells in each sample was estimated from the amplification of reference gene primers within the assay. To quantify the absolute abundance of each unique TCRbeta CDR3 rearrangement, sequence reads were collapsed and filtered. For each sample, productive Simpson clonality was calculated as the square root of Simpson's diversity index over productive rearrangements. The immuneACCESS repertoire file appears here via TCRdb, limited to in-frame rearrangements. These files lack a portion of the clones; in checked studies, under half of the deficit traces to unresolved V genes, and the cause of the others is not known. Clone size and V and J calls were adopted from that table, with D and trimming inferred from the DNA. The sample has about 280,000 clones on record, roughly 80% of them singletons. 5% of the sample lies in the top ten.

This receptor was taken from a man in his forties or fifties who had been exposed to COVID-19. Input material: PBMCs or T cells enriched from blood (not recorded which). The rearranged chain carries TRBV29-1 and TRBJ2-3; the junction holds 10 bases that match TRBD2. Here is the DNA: TGCACCAGTCTAGCGGGAGCAGATACGCAGTATTTT. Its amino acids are CTSLAGADTQYF.